This note documents a single TCR beta chain sequence. The entry originates in a study of shared clonotypes between healthy human individuals. The V end was cut by 4 bases, the J end by 2 bases, with 12 bases between. The CDR3 length is 14 residues. Germline V gives CDR1 SGHDN, CDR2 FVKESK. Clones were sequenced by immunoSEQ multiplex PCR, and TCRdb holds only the in-frame ones, with some missing. The table lists about 460,000 clones, 60% to 80% of them singletons. The rearrangement joins TRBV14 to TRBJ2-7; D may be TRBD2 (5 bases). The sequenced sample was PBMCs. The receptor comes from a woman between 35 and 50 years old in good health. Some clones in this sample may be carry-over from other donors' samples. The CDR3 spells CASSPQSGTYEQYF. CDR3 nucleotides: TGTGCCAGCAGCCCCCAGAGCGGAACCTACGAGCAGTACTTC. Based on the CDR3 plus reference TRBV14 and TRBJ2-7, the full variable domain is EAGVTQFPSHSVIEKGQTVTLRCDPISGHDNLYWYRRVMGKEIKFLLHFVKESKQDESGMPNNRFLAERTGGTYSTLKVQPAELEDSGVYFCASSPQSGTYEQYFGPGTRLTVT.